The 19 T cell receptor beta chains reported below all come from one sample, sequenced in a study of blood T cells in healthy people across ages. Then a second PCR, running roughly 7 to 12 cycles, was carried out with a sample-barcoded 5' primer and a J-beta primer mix. TCRdb processed the 5' RACE reads anew with MiXCR; each CDR3 protein has one entry. This table has about 680,000 distinct CDR3 sequences, roughly 49% appearing once. The sequenced sample consisted of blood. These receptors all come from a woman aged 55 to 70 in good health.

In this sample, this clonotype turned up a few times. The genes are TRBV29-1 and TRBJ1-1; maybe TRBD1 (5 bases). From germline, CDR1 is SQVTM and CDR2 ANQGSEA. Trimming left V 2 bases short and J 8 bases short, with 15 bases between. This CDR3 contains 13 residues. CDR3 in DNA: TGCAGCGTTGAAAGGTCTCTGGACATCGAAGCTTTCTTT. Its protein is CSVERSLDIEAFF.

This clonotype was seen only once. The chain recombines TRBV3-1 with TRBJ2-5, with a tentative D call TRBD1 (6 bases). The tail of the sequence fits TRBJ2-7 better, so the J call may be wrong. Germline V gives CDR1 LGHDT, CDR2 YNNKEL (reference sequence). The CDR3 runs to 15 residues. The CDR3 is CASSQGVFGGGEQYF. The DNA for the CDR3 is TGTGCCAGCAGCCAAGGGGTGTTTGGGGGCGGCGAGCAGTACTTC.

A remark on this clonotype: The junction departs from the called germline gene at one end, perhaps through a read error. The V gene is TRBV7-2, the J gene TRBJ2-1; D remains ambiguous. Germline CDR1 and CDR2: SGHTA and FQGNSA. The CDR3 spans 15 residues. The DNA for the CDR3 is TGTGCCAGCAGCTTAGGTCGGGTTTCCTACAAGGAGCAGTTCTTC. Residues: CASSLGRVSYKEQFF.

V is TRBV3-1 and J is TRBJ2-2; D gene unclear. Per germline, CDR1 LGHDT and CDR2 YNNKEL (reference sequence). Trimming removed 8 bases from V and 9 bases from J, with 10 bases in between. This CDR3 spans 11 amino acids. The CDR3 protein is CASGRSRELFF. CDR3 DNA: TGTGCCAGCGGCCGGAGCCGGGAGCTGTTTTTT.

The V call is TRBV20-1, the J call TRBJ2-1, with TRBD2 matching over 9 bases. The J call is doubtful: the DNA matches TRBJ2-7 better. From germline, CDR1 is DFQATT and CDR2 SNEGSKA (reference sequence). This CDR3 is built from 13 residues. This chain's CDR3 is CSARRLAGTEQYF. As DNA, the CDR3 is TGCAGTGCTAGACGGCTAGCGGGAACAGAGCAGTACTTC.

This rearrangement joins TRBV9 to TRBJ2-3; 11 bases align to TRBD2. Germline-derived CDR1 and CDR2 are SGDLS and YYNGEE. The length of the CDR3 is 17 residues. The ends lost 2 bases at V and 3 bases at J; junction bases unmatched: 8. The DNA of the CDR3 is TGTGCCAGCAGCGTCACCTACGGGACTAGCGGAACAGATACGCAGTATTTT. This translates into CASSVTYGTSGTDTQYF.

In its sample, this clonotype was seen a few times. The CDR3 here is CASSLDWVDIQYF. Written as DNA, the CDR3 is TGTGCCAGCAGCTTGGATTGGGTGGACATTCAGTACTTC. The genes are TRBV5-6 and TRBJ2-4; D is undetermined. V was cut by 0 bases and J by 8 bases, with 9 bases left in between. Germline loops: CDR1 SGHDT, CDR2 YYEEEE. CDR3 length: 13 amino acids. Full variable domain (outside the CDR3, taken from reference TRBV5-6 and TRBJ2-4): DAGVTQSPTHLIKTRGQQVTLRCSPKSGHDTVSWYQQALGQGPQFIFQYYEEEERQRGNFPDRFSGHQFPNYSSELNVNALLLGDSALYLCASSLDWVDIQYFGAGTRLSVL.

The chain links TRBV5-1 to TRBJ1-5; possible D gene TRBD1, 5 bases. The germline V gene encodes CDR1 SGHRS and CDR2 YFSETQ. The length of the CDR3 is 15 residues. Trimming took 0 bases from V and 7 from J, leaving 14 bases between them. The CDR3 nucleotides read TGCGCCAGCAGCTTGGCCCCGGGGGGACGGCAGCCCCAGCATTTT. This encodes CASSLAPGGRQPQHF.

This clonotype was counted a single time. The chain uses TRBV20-1 and TRBJ2-7; TRBD2 matches 7 bases. The CDR3 has 17 amino acids. Germline-derived CDR1 and CDR2 are DFQATT and SNEGSKA (reference sequence). After removal of 4 bases from V and 5 bases from J, the junction contained 20 bases not matched to a gene. CDR3 sequence (DNA): TGCAGTGCTATTCCTATCCGGACTAGAAAATTACTCGACGAGCAGTACTTC. Translated: CSAIPIRTRKLLDEQYF.

The chain uses TRBV29-1 and TRBJ2-1; TRBD2 matches at 10 bases. The trim removed 2 bases at V and 6 bases at J, leaving 7 bases unmatched. The CDR3 contains 15 residues. Germline CDR1 and CDR2: SQVTM and ANQGSEA. CDR3 in DNA: TGCAGCGTTGAAAGTCACCTAGCGGGAGTCAATGAGCAGTTCTTC. Translating gives CSVESHLAGVNEQFF.

The chain links TRBV12-1 to TRBJ2-1; the table gives TRBD1 as D, unverified against the DNA. TRBV12-1 represents a pseudogene. There are 15 residues in the CDR3. CDR3 residues: CASSPVPGREETQFF. DNA for the CDR3: TGTGCCAGCAGCCCTGTCCCGGGACGGGAGGAGACCCAGTTCTTC.

CDR3 bases: TGCAGCGTGTCTGTCCGGGTCTCAGATACGCAGTATTTT. It specifies CSVSVRVSDTQYF. The V and J genes are TRBV29-1 and TRBJ2-3; D is ambiguous. The CDR3 is 13 amino acids. Germline CDR1 reads SQVTM; CDR2 reads ANQGSEA. V was shortened by 6 bases and J by 4 bases, with 14 bases between the two germline ends.

As regards this clonotype: One base away lies a much larger clone, so this may be a sequencing read error. The chain employs TRBV7-2 and TRBJ2-5, with no clear D. Near its end, the DNA agrees better with TRBJ2-7, so the J call may be wrong. There are 12 residues in the CDR3. Germline V gene data show CDR1 as SGHTA and CDR2 as FQGNSA. CDR3 sequence: CANSLRVGEQYF. The CDR3 DNA is TGTGCCAACAGCTTAAGGGTAGGCGAGCAGTACTTC.

About this clonotype itself: Germline is not matched at one junction end, which may reflect a read error. The chain employs TRBV12-3 or TRBV12-4 and TRBJ2-3; D unclear. This CDR3 region has 13 residues. In DNA, the CDR3 is TGTGCCAGCAACCGCGCCATAACAGATACGGAGTATTTT. Its translation: CASNRAITDTEYF.

This clonotype was detected only a few times. The chain carries TRBV25-1 and TRBJ2-5; 8 bases align to TRBD2. Trimming cost V 7 bases and J 5 bases; bases outside gene matches: 3. In germline, CDR1 is MGHDK, CDR2 SYGVNS. This CDR3 contains 12 residues. The CDR3 protein is CASKSGSETQYF. CDR3 coding DNA: TGTGCCAGCAAAAGCGGGAGTGAGACCCAGTACTTC.

This clonotype was seen more than once but under ten times. A read error is possible here, since a much larger clone lies one base away. The chain recombines TRBV10-3 with TRBJ2-7; D gene uncertain. This CDR3 is 12 amino acids long. Per the germline V gene, CDR1 is ENHRY and CDR2 is SYGVKD. The CDR3 protein is CAIRESRYEQYF. CDR3 nucleotides: TGTGCCATCAGGGAGTCCCGTTACGAGCAGTACTTC.

V gene TRBV29-1 combines with J gene TRBJ1-1, with 9 bases lining up with TRBD1. V lost 4 bases to trimming and J lost 0 bases; unmatched junction nucleotides: 6. CDR3 length: 15 amino acids. Germline lookup yields CDR1 SQVTM and CDR2 ANQGSEA. CDR3 sequence reads: CSVGDRDGLNTEAFF. As DNA, the CDR3 is TGCAGCGTTGGGGACAGGGACGGGTTGAACACTGAAGCTTTCTTT.

The V gene is TRBV25-1, the J gene TRBJ2-3, with 7 positions matching TRBD1. Germline V gene data show CDR1 as MGHDK and CDR2 as SYGVNS. The CDR3 extends over 16 amino acids. The ends lost 3 bases at V and 4 bases at J; junction bases unmatched: 10. The CDR3 bases are TGTGCCAGCAGTGACAACCGACAGGGACGGGCAGATACGCAGTATTTT. It specifies CASSDNRQGRADTQYF.

The chain combines TRBV28 with TRBJ2-7, with unresolved D. Between the trimmed V and J ends, which lost 3 bases and 3 bases, there was a span of 21 bases. The CDR3 is 17 residues long. Germline CDR1 is MDHEN and CDR2 is SYDVKM. In DNA, the CDR3 is TGTGCCAGCAGTTTGGTAGGGTCTTCCAAACATCGCTACGAGCAGTACTTC. Translated, it gives CASSLVGSSKHRYEQYF.